Below are 14 T cell receptor beta chains sequenced from a single sample in a study of CD8 T cells in ankylosing spondylitis. TCRdb processed the 5' RACE reads anew with MiXCR; each CDR3 protein has one entry. The profile shows fewer than 350,000 distinct CDR3 sequences, approximately 10% of them singletons. The sequenced sample was blood, either unsorted or a sorted T cell fraction (not recorded which). These receptors came from a female donor with ankylosing spondylitis or in good health (not recorded which).

Points on this clonotype: A read error may explain this, as a much larger clone is one base away. The chain links TRBV12-3 or TRBV12-4 to TRBJ2-3; 10 bases map to TRBD2. The CDR3 spans 17 residues. The CDR3 reads CAISLWASGGNTDTQYF. CDR3 DNA: TGTGCCATCAGTTTATGGGCTAGCGGGGGAAACACAGATACGCAGTATTTT.

The chain recombines TRBV6-5 with TRBJ2-1, with 8 bases identical to TRBD1. This CDR3 has 14 residues. CDR1 is MNHEY, CDR2 SVGAGI, per germline. V lost 0 bases and J lost 8; bases outside the gene matches: 3. The CDR3 DNA reads as TGTGCCAGCAGTTACTCGGACAGGGCCTATGAGCAGTTCTTC. It codes for CASSYSDRAYEQFF.

At least ten counts were recorded for this clonotype. The rearrangement uses TRBV9 and TRBJ1-2, with 7 nucleotides matching TRBD1. The germline CDR1 and CDR2 sequences are SGDLS and YYNGEE. The CDR3 is 13 residues long. After removal of 1 base from V and 4 bases from J, the junction contained 1 base not matched to a gene. The CDR3 DNA follows: TGTGCCAGCAGCGTAACAGGGGTCTATGGCTACACCTTC. Its translation is CASSVTGVYGYTF.

This clonotype was detected only a few times. In nucleotides, the CDR3 is TGTGCCAGCAGCCAAGATAAGAGGTTAGCGGGGGCGAGCACAGATACGCAGTATTTT. Its protein is CASSQDKRLAGASTDTQYF. This chain joins TRBV3-1 and TRBJ2-3; 9 bases match TRBD2. Unmatched junction bases numbered 10, after V lost 0 bases and J lost 0 bases. Germline values: CDR1 LGHDT, CDR2 YNNKEL (reference sequence). The CDR3 sequence is 19 residues long.

This clonotype was detected many times. V is TRBV5-1 and J is TRBJ1-1, with TRBD1 identical over 7 bases. With 4 bases clipped from V and 7 bases from J, the junction kept 7 bases outside the gene matches. There are 13 residues in the CDR3. Germline CDR1 and CDR2: SGHRS and YFSETQ. CDR3 loop: CASSLWTGDEAFF. Here the CDR3 DNA reads TGCGCCAGCAGCCTATGGACAGGAGATGAAGCTTTCTTT.

The chain joins TRBV18 to TRBJ2-2; D uncertain. The CDR3 is made up of 14 amino acids. V was clipped by 6 bases and J by 4 bases, with 12 bases between them. Germline values: CDR1 KGHSH, CDR2 LQKENI. The CDR3 sequence: CASSRKVATGELFF. The CDR3 DNA follows: TGTGCCAGCTCCCGAAAGGTTGCCACCGGGGAGCTGTTTTTT.

This clonotype was picked up many times. The chain is built from TRBV5-1 and TRBJ2-7; possible D gene TRBD1, 5 bases. Trimming pared 6 bases from V and 6 bases from J, leaving 16 bases between. Germline V gene lookup returns CDR1 SGHRS and CDR2 YFSETQ. The CDR3 is made up of 13 amino acids. CDR3 sequence reads: CASTPPFGAEQYF. The CDR3 DNA is TGCGCCAGCACCCCCCCATTTGGGGCCGAGCAGTACTTC.

There are many counts of this clonotype. The genes are TRBV28 and TRBJ1-5; D uncertain. Germline V gene lookup returns CDR1 MDHEN and CDR2 SYDVKM. Trimming removed 5 bases from V and 0 bases from J, with 11 bases in between. The CDR3 is 15 residues long. This chain's CDR3 is CASSQTHGSNQPQHF. The DNA for the CDR3 is TGTGCCAGCAGTCAGACCCACGGTAGCAATCAGCCCCAGCATTTT. Together with reference TRBV28 and TRBJ1-5, the CDR3 gives the full variable domain: DVKVTQSSRYLVKRTGEKVFLECVQDMDHENMFWYRQDPGLGLRLIYFSYDVKMKEKGDIPEGYSVSREKKERFSLILESASTNQTSMYLCASSQTHGSNQPQHFGDGTRLSIL.

This chain uses TRBV11-2 with TRBJ2-5; perhaps TRBD1 as D (8 bases). Germline V gene lookup returns CDR1 SGHAT and CDR2 FQNNGV. The CDR3 runs 15 residues. Trimming left V 3 bases short and J 2 bases short, with 13 bases between. The CDR3 coding sequence is TGTGCCAGCAGCTTTGGACAGGGAGGGCAAGAGACCCAGTACTTC. This encodes CASSFGQGGQETQYF.

This clonotype was observed many times. The J gene is TRBJ1-5, the V gene TRBV12-3 or TRBV12-4, with TRBD1 as a possible D gene (5 bases). Trimming removed 4 bases from V and 3 bases from J, with 13 bases in between. CDR3 length equals 15 residues. The CDR3 loop is CASSWTRGPNQPQHF. The CDR3, as DNA: TGTGCCAGCAGTTGGACACGAGGGCCCAATCAGCCCCAGCATTTT.

This clonotype has only a few counts. The chain joins TRBV20-1 to TRBJ2-7; tentative D call: TRBD1 (5 bases). From germline, CDR1 is DFQATT and CDR2 SNEGSKA (reference sequence). The CDR3 consists of 15 residues. V was shortened by 4 bases and J by 3 bases, with 19 bases between the two germline ends. CDR3 loop: CSAKVASRADYEQYF. The CDR3 DNA reads TGCAGTGCTAAAGTGGCGTCCAGGGCCGACTACGAGCAGTACTTC.

In this sample, this clonotype turned up many times. The chain carries TRBV5-1 and TRBJ2-1, with D hard to call. V was cut by 7 bases and J by 6 bases, with 8 bases left in between. The CDR3 has 11 amino acids. CDR1 is SGHRS, CDR2 YFSETQ, per germline. CDR3 sequence reads: CASVSGNEQFF. The CDR3, as DNA: TGCGCCAGCGTATCGGGCAATGAGCAGTTCTTC.

This clonotype was seen at least ten times. This chain connects TRBV4-2 to TRBJ2-3; 7 bases align to TRBD2. The V gene end was trimmed by 0 bases and the J gene end by 4 bases; junction bases not matched to a gene: 10. The germline CDR1 and CDR2 sequences are LGHNA and YNFKEQ. The CDR3 is 17 residues long. CDR3 nucleotide sequence: TGTGCCAGCAGCCAAGAAGGGACTCTAGCGGCATCAGATACGCAGTATTTT. Residues: CASSQEGTLAASDTQYF.

This clonotype was recorded many times. The chain couples TRBV10-3 to TRBJ1-5; no clear D. The germline gives CDR1 ENHRY, CDR2 SYGVKD. The CDR3 covers 14 residues. Trimming left V 3 bases short and J 1 base short, with 7 bases between. In DNA, the CDR3 is TGTGCCATCAGTGATTGGGCGAGCAATCAGCCCCAGCATTTT. Encoded protein: CAISDWASNQPQHF.